Listed below are T cell receptor beta chains from one sample, sequenced in a study of cytomegalovirus exposure and HLA in healthy donors. Some clones are missing from TCRdb's copy, which holds only in-frame ones; the method was immunoSEQ multiplex PCR. The sample includes under 200,000 clones, over 75% seen only once; the top ten take more than 6%. Sequenced: PBMCs. The receptors come from a man aged 40-50 years in good health and CMV-seropositive. The CDR3 runs from the conserved cysteine through the conserved F or W. Each record gives: clone size, V gene, D gene, J gene, CDR3 DNA, CDR3 protein. A D gene is named only where the DNA matches it firmly. The size of a clone is reported for some rows only, either as once, few or many, or as a class for expanded clones.

-	TRBV7-8	-	TRBJ2-3	TGTGCCAGCAGCCAACGAAGGCAGGGTGCAGATACGCGGTATTTT	CASSQRRQGADTRYF
once	TRBV6-5	-	TRBJ1-5	TGTGCCAGCAGTTACGGTGGGCACGGCAATCAGCCCCAGCATTTT	CASSYGGHGNQPQHF
-	TRBV5-4	-	TRBJ2-7	TGTGCCAGCAGCTTGGACCCCCCGGGTCCCTACGAGCAGTACTTC	CASSLDPPGPYEQYF
-	TRBV5-1	TRBD1	TRBJ1-1	TGCGCCAGCAGCTTGGATGGACAGGGGAACACTGAAGCTTTCTTT	CASSLDGQGNTEAFF
-	TRBV28	TRBD1	TRBJ2-7	TGTGCCAGCAGTGGGACAGGGGGGACCTACGAGCAGTACTTC	CASSGTGGTYEQYF
-	TRBV11-3	-	TRBJ2-5	TGTGCCAGCAGCTTATGTAACGACAGAGGTTCTTGGACCCAGTACTTC	CASSLCNDRGSWTQYF
-	TRBV7-2	-	TRBJ2-3	TGTGCCAGCAGCATCCGGGGAACGGGCTCAGATACGCAGTATTTT	CASSIRGTGSDTQYF
-	TRBV7-8	-	TRBJ2-2	TGTGCCAGCAGCCTCCGAACCAGCGGGGAGCTGTTTTTT	CASSLRTSGELFF
-	TRBV5-6	-	TRBJ1-1	TGTGCCAGCAGCTTGGGGGGGAGGGAGGCTGAAGCTTTCTTT	CASSLGGREAEAFF
-	TRBV4-3	-	TRBJ1-2	TGCGCCAGCAGCCAAGATCTCCGGGGGGCGAAGAATGGCTACACCTTC	CASSQDLRGAKNGYTF
-	TRBV30	-	TRBJ1-6	TGTGCCTGGACCGAAGGAGGTTCACCCCTCCACTTT	CAWTEGGSPLHF
few	TRBV5-4	-	TRBJ2-7	TGTGCCAGCATTGACCCCGGAGAACCCCCCTACGAGCAGTACTTC	CASIDPGEPPYEQYF
-	TRBV15	-	TRBJ1-4	TGTGCCACCAGCGGAGATCAAGGGCGGGAACTGTTTTTT	CATSGDQGRELFF
-	TRBV19	TRBD1	TRBJ1-2	TGTGCCAGTAGTAGGGACAGAGACTATGGCTACACCTTC	CASSRDRDYGYTF
-	TRBV5-1	-	TRBJ2-7	TGCGCCAGCAGCTTGGCGGCGGACTACGAGCAGTACTTC	CASSLAADYEQYF
-	TRBV7-8	-	TRBJ2-2	TGTGCCAGCAGCTTAAGCAGGGGAAGGACCGGGGAGCTGTTTTTT	CASSLSRGRTGELFF
-	TRBV18	TRBD1	TRBJ2-1	TGTGCCAGCTCACCATCATACACTGGGACAGGGCTCGACAATGAGCAGTTCTTC	CASSPSYTGTGLDNEQFF
few	TRBV15	-	TRBJ2-1	TGTGCCACCAGCAGCCGGGACAATGAGCAGTTCTTC	CATSSRDNEQFF
few	TRBV7-2	-	TRBJ1-1	TGTGCCAGCAGCTCGCGCCCTTTCTTT	CASSSRPFF
-	TRBV10-3	TRBD1	TRBJ1-5	TGTGCCATCAGAAAGACAGGGGACGTGAATAGCAATCAGCCCCAGCATTTT	CAIRKTGDVNSNQPQHF
-	TRBV15	TRBD2	TRBJ2-7	TGTGCCACCAGTCTACTAGCGGGGGGATACGAGTACGAGCAGTACTTC	CATSLLAGGYEYEQYF
few	TRBV15	-	TRBJ1-2	TGTGCCACCAGCAGAGGGGGGGTGGTGGGCTCGGCCTACACCTTC	CATSRGGVVGSAYTF
-	TRBV4-3	TRBD1	TRBJ2-4	TGCGCCAGCAGCCAAGATCCGGAGACAGGGGGAAACATTCAGTACTTC	CASSQDPETGGNIQYF
-	TRBV30	-	TRBJ2-7	TGTGCCTGGAGTGTTCAGGGTGCCCCCGAGCAGTACTTC	CAWSVQGAPEQYF
-	TRBV29-1	-	TRBJ2-7	TGCAGCACCTGTCACAGCTACGAGCAGTACTTC	CSTCHSYEQYF
-	TRBV9	-	TRBJ2-1	TGTGCCAGCAGCTCTAGAGGCAGGGATAGGCAGTTCTTC	CASSSRGRDRQFF
few	TRBV27	TRBD1	TRBJ2-7	TGTGCCAGCAGTTCAGGGGGCGCACACTACGAGCAGTACTTC	CASSSGGAHYEQYF
-	TRBV10-2	-	TRBJ1-1	TGCGCCAGCGCCCTTGCGGGGACCCTTGAAGCTTTCTTT	CASALAGTLEAFF
-	TRBV9	-	TRBJ2-7	TGTGCCAGCAGCGTAGAGGCAGGCTCCTACGAGCAGTACTTC	CASSVEAGSYEQYF
-	TRBV5-4	TRBD1	TRBJ1-1	TGTGCCAGCAGCGCCGGGACAGGGGGCAGAGCTGAAGCTTTCTTT	CASSAGTGGRAEAFF
once	TRBV9	TRBD2	TRBJ2-5	TGTGCCAGCAGCGTAGGGACTAGCGGGGGGGCCGGGCAAGAGACCCAGTACTTC	CASSVGTSGGAGQETQYF
-	TRBV7-9	-	TRBJ2-7	TGTTCCAGCAGCTTCGGTCGGGCTAGCGCAATCTACGAGCAGTACTTC	CSSSFGRASAIYEQYF
-	TRBV27	-	TRBJ2-7	TGTGCCAGCATGGGAGGCTTCTACGAGCAGTACTTC	CASMGGFYEQYF
-	TRBV5-1	TRBD2	TRBJ2-7	TGCGCCAGCAGCTCTAGCGGGGCATCCTACGAGCAGTACTTC	CASSSSGASYEQYF
once	TRBV5-1	TRBD1	TRBJ1-2	TGCGCCAGCAGCTACCAGACAGGGTCGTCTGGCACCTTC	CASSYQTGSSGTF
-	TRBV4-1	-	TRBJ2-3	TGCGCCAGCAGCCAAGATATACCGTCAGCCAGGGACACTAGCACAGATACGCAGTATTTT	CASSQDIPSARDTSTDTQYF
-	TRBV4-3	-	TRBJ2-2	TGCGCCAGCAGCCGGCCCCGCTCGGGGGGCCTCACCGGGGAGCTGTTTTTT	CASSRPRSGGLTGELFF
once	TRBV5-1	TRBD1	TRBJ1-1	TGCGCCAGCAGCTGGAGGGGACAGGCCATGAACACTGAAGCTTTCTTT	CASSWRGQAMNTEAFF
-	TRBV7-9	-	TRBJ1-3	TGTGCCAGCAGCTTCCCCCCGGGGGGGGGCGGAAACACCATATATTTT	CASSFPPGGGGNTIYF
-	TRBV9	-	TRBJ2-2	TGTGCCAGTACGTTGGGGGGGGCCTTGGACGGGGAGCTGTTTTTT	CASTLGGALDGELFF
-	TRBV28	TRBD1	TRBJ2-7	TGTGCCAGCGGGACAGGGAGATACTTC	CASGTGRYF
-	TRBV5-6	-	TRBJ2-7	TGTGCCAGCGGCCGGGACATGACCTCCTACGAGCAGTACTTC	CASGRDMTSYEQYF
-	TRBV7-3	-	TRBJ2-5	TGTGCCAGCAGCTTTCAGGCCGGCGTCCCTGGGGAGACCCAGTACTTC	CASSFQAGVPGETQYF
-	TRBV6-6	TRBD1	TRBJ1-1	TGTGCCGGCGAGGGGGCTACCTCTACCGGGAGCACTGAAGCTTTCTTT	CAGEGATSTGSTEAFF
-	TRBV5-1	-	TRBJ1-3	TGCGCCAGCAGCTTGGGTGCAGGGGCCCACTCTGGAAACACCATATATTTT	CASSLGAGAHSGNTIYF
-	TRBV18	TRBD2	TRBJ2-7	TGTGCCAGCTCACCAGACGTGCTAGCGGGGGGTTACGAGCAGTACTTC	CASSPDVLAGGYEQYF
-	TRBV5-1	TRBD2	TRBJ2-3	TGCGCCAGCAGCGGCGCGGGACTAGCGGGAGCAGATACGCAGTATTTT	CASSGAGLAGADTQYF
-	TRBV7-8	TRBD2	TRBJ2-7	TGTGCCAGCAGCTTACGACTAGCGGGTATAGACTCCACCTACGAGCAGTACTTC	CASSLRLAGIDSTYEQYF
-	TRBV11-1	TRBD1	TRBJ2-3	TGTGCCAGCAGCGCGCGATTGGGGACAGACACCGTCGGCACAGATACGCAGTATTTT	CASSARLGTDTVGTDTQYF
-	TRBV6-4	TRBD1	TRBJ1-2	TGTGCCAGCAGTGCGGGACAGGGGCACTATGGCTACACCTTC	CASSAGQGHYGYTF
-	TRBV28	TRBD1	TRBJ2-3	TGTGCCAGCATCACGAGACAGGGAACGCAGTATTTT	CASITRQGTQYF
-	TRBV21-1	-	TRBJ1-5	TGTGCCAGCAGCGTCAGACAGGGTCGAAATCAGCCCCAGCATTTT	CASSVRQGRNQPQHF
once	TRBV6-5	-	TRBJ2-7	TGTGCCAGCAGTTATACCGGGATCTACGAGCAGTACTTC	CASSYTGIYEQYF
-	TRBV10-2	-	TRBJ2-1	TGCGCCAGCAGACTCCTGGATGAGCAGTTCTTC	CASRLLDEQFF
-	TRBV10-3	-	TRBJ2-7	TGTGCCATCAGTGAGTTGGAGTACGCCGAGCAGTACTTC	CAISELEYAEQYF
many	TRBV5-4	TRBD1	TRBJ1-3	TGTGCCAGCAGCCTGGACAGGGGATCGGGTGGAAACACCATATATTTT	CASSLDRGSGGNTIYF
few	TRBV5-1	TRBD2	TRBJ2-7	TGCGCCAGCAGCCCTGCGACTAGCAAGTTGTACTTC	CASSPATSKLYF